This entry concerns a single T cell receptor (beta chain). This clonotype was observed at least ten times. No cognate antigen has been identified for it. Within one base of it there is no much larger clone, and no base qualities were kept. Ficoll-Paque density gradient centrifugation was the method used to isolate PBMCs. Sequenced on an Illumina NovaSeq 6000. cDNA libraries for TCRalpha and TCRbeta were prepared by 5'RACE using constant-segment primers, with sample barcodes and unique molecular identifiers added. RNA was extracted from every sample with Trizol reagent. Library amplification was performed in two PCR steps, and a second sample barcode and Illumina TruSeq adapters were introduced in the second step. Sequencing of libraries was performed on an Illumina NovaSeq with 2 x 150 bp paired-end reads. From the authors' description of their analysis: Reads were demultiplexed and collapsed into UMI-guided consensus sequences with migec v1.2.7. Using mixcr v2.1.11, the UMI consensuses were aligned to TRA and TRB V and J templates and assembled into clonotypes. Expanded or contracted clonotypes were those called significant by both edgeR and NoisET, with noise models trained on biological replicates. edgeR calls used a false discovery rate-adjusted p below 0.01 and a log2 fold-change threshold of 1. As an exploratory analysis of dynamics, max-normalized trajectories of the 1000 most abundant clonotypes were examined with PCA combined with hierarchical clustering. Separately sequenced CD4+ and CD8+ repertoires were used to assign the CD4 or CD8 phenotype of responding clones. TCRdb passed the public sequencing reads through fastp at Q25 and MiXCR, retaining productive beta sequences. Here each entry gathers all rows of one CDR3 protein and keeps the most common genes and DNA. These V and J calls originate from TCRdb's pipeline instead of the authors' own analysis. Across this sample there are around 140,000 distinct CDR3 sequences, with around 25% seen only once. Of the sample, around 22% falls within the top ten clones.

The entry originates in a study of T-cell memory formation after mild COVID-19 listed by TCRdb under 2021. As for the study more broadly: TCR sequence clusters from the two donors were found to be largely donor specific. Longitudinal TCRalpha and TCRbeta repertoire sequencing tracked T-cell clones expanding and contracting after mild COVID-19 in a couple of donors. The cohort was made up of two young adult volunteers, one female and one male, who were previously healthy. The full study reports these points: Balanced CD4/CD8 phenotypes were observed for clones contracting from day 15 to 85, whereas a bias towards CD4+ was observed for a second wave of clones expanding from day 15 to 37. Only a couple of mild cases were covered in the study, and larger cohorts including severe cases with pre-infection samples were considered necessary. Whether the second-wave clones peaking on day 37 were SARS-CoV-2 specific was not confirmed. Some responding clones were found in pre-infection memory, which suggests that pre-existing cross-reactive memory T cells took part in the SARS-CoV-2 response. Contracting CD4+ clones appeared mostly in the CM and EM memory subsets, whereas CD8+ clones were enriched in EMRA.

Including the terminal cysteine and phenylalanine, the CDR3 comprises 17 residues. The kept DNA is CDR3 alone, 51 bases in frame from the first base. A distance of 14 bases separates the germline ends of V and J, which lose 2 bases and 0 bases respectively. The germline V gene sets CDR1 to KGHSH and CDR2 to LQKENI. The sample consisted of PBMCs or a T cell subset sorted from them (not recorded which). Recombination linked TRBV18 to TRBJ2-1; the D gene cannot be resolved reliably. The TCR comes from an adult woman who had mild COVID-19 (a few samples of this study predate the infection). The sample titles of this study are shuffled in the database, so cell type and time point are left out; the donor was told from shared clones. The CDR3 sequence is CASSPLALPSSYNEQFF. The DNA sequence is TGTGCCAGCTCACCATTGGCGCTGCCAAGCTCCTACAATGAGCAGTTCTTC.